These 14 T cell receptor beta chains came from one sample sequenced in a study of Ad26.COV2.S vaccination and SARS-CoV-2 variants (dated by TCRdb to the early 2020s). The library was built by means of the immunoSEQ multiplex PCR assay. TCRdb holds this immuneACCESS table with in-frame rearrangements only. Some clones are missing; in checked studies, unresolved V genes explain under half, and the rest has no known cause. Present in this sample are about 380,000 clones, around four fifths of which were seen just once. The ten largest clones represent roughly 7.4% of the sample. What the treatment or condition label conveys for this sample: over 15 received Ad26.COV2.S at low or high dose, single or two shots; a few received placebo; per-sample allocation not given. Repertoires of vaccine and placebo recipients were sequenced from samples taken on day 63 after the first injection. This sample comprised peripheral blood, obtained in a trial of Ad26.COV2.S vaccine versus placebo. These receptors originate from a person between 18 and 65 years old who received the Ad26.COV2.S COVID-19 vaccine or a placebo.

In this sample, this clone turned up a few times. The chain combines TRBV6-6 with TRBJ1-3; D not certain. CDR3 length equals 14 residues. CDR1 and CDR2 (germline): MNHNY, SVGAGI (reference sequence). Trimming pared 7 bases from V and 4 bases from J, leaving 14 bases between. The CDR3 here is CASNFHGSGNTIYF. The DNA for the CDR3 is TGTGCCAGCAATTTCCACGGCTCAGGAAACACCATATATTTT.

This chain links TRBV10-3 with TRBJ1-6; D gene uncertain. The length of the CDR3 is 13 residues. Per germline, CDR1 ENHRY and CDR2 SYGVKD. With 9 bases removed from V and 8 bases from J, the gap between germline ends came to 14 bases. Written as DNA, the CDR3 is TGTGCCATTAAACCAACCTGGGATTCACCCCTCCACTTT. It encodes CAIKPTWDSPLHF.

The V and J genes are TRBV10-3 and TRBJ2-7; no reliable D call. CDR3 size: 20 residues. Trimming removed 7 bases from V and 0 bases from J, with 31 bases in between. The germline V gene has CDR1 ENHRY and CDR2 SYGVKD. CDR3 residues: CAITHSTVPIPAVNSYEQYF. The CDR3 nucleotides read TGTGCCATCACCCACTCAACAGTGCCTATTCCTGCGGTCAACTCCTACGAGCAGTACTTC.

This chain joins TRBV19 and TRBJ1-5; 10 bases agree with TRBD1. Losses at the gene ends were 7 bases for V and 4 bases for J; bases not matched to a gene: 4. This CDR3 region has 14 residues. Germline V CDR1 and CDR2: LNHDA, SQIVND (reference sequence). The CDR3 coding sequence is TGTGCCAGTAACCGGGACAGGGGTAATCAGCCCCAGCATTTT. It translates to CASNRDRGNQPQHF.

CDR3 in DNA: TGTGCCAGCAGCACGACTAGCGGGGGGGCCGTGAAGACCCAGTACTTC. Encoded protein: CASSTTSGGAVKTQYF. The chain combines TRBV7-2 with TRBJ2-5; TRBD2 agrees at 14 bases. The CDR3 is 16 residues long. The ends lost 5 bases at V and 6 bases at J; junction bases unmatched: 8. CDR1 and CDR2 from the germline V gene are SGHTA and FQGNSA. Full variable domain (rest looked up from reference TRBV7-2 and TRBJ2-5): GAGVSQSPSNKVTEKGKDVELRCDPISGHTALYWYRQSLGQGLEFLIYFQGNSAPDKSGLPSDRFSAERTGGSVSTLTIQRTQQEDSAVYLCASSTTSGGAVKTQYFGPGTRLLVL.

The table lists this clone with a count of one. The chain uses TRBV15 and TRBJ2-7; possibly TRBD2 for D (6 bases). Per germline, CDR1 LNHNV and CDR2 YYDKDF (reference sequence). Trimming took off 1 base at V and 4 bases at J, with 20 bases between the two ends. This CDR3 region has 17 residues. The CDR3 nucleotides are TGTGCCACCAGCAGAGTGGCGGGGATTACGATGCCGTACGAGCAGTACTTC. Protein product: CATSRVAGITMPYEQYF.

This chain joins TRBV5-5 and TRBJ2-1; D unclear. V shed 4 bases and J shed 0 bases, with 14 bases lying between them. Germline V gives CDR1 SGHKS, CDR2 YYEKEE (reference sequence). The CDR3 spans 16 residues. The CDR3 region has the DNA TGTGCCAGCAGCACCCTGTGGGGTACCTCCTACAATGAGCAGTTCTTC. Protein product: CASSTLWGTSYNEQFF.

The V gene is TRBV9, the J gene TRBJ1-1; 9 bases agree with TRBD1. This CDR3 region has 15 residues. V was pared by 3 bases and J by 7 bases, with 10 bases of the junction left unmatched. Germline V gene lookup returns CDR1 SGDLS and CDR2 YYNGEE. The CDR3 protein is CASSASPGQGIEAFF. In DNA form, the CDR3 reads TGTGCCAGCAGCGCGAGTCCGGGACAGGGTATTGAAGCTTTCTTT.

This chain connects TRBV7-7 to TRBJ1-5; D is unresolved. V was shortened by 2 bases and J by 0 bases, with 8 bases between the two germline ends. This CDR3 comprises 15 residues. Germline CDR1 and CDR2: SSHAT and FNYEAQ (reference sequence). The CDR3 sequence is CASSLNTLSNQPQHF. CDR3 coding DNA: TGTGCCAGCAGCTTAAACACTCTTAGCAATCAGCCCCAGCATTTT.

The chain carries TRBV18 and TRBJ2-5, with a weak D call TRBD1 (6 bases). Germline V gene lookup returns CDR1 KGHSH and CDR2 LQKENI. The CDR3 length is 13 residues. V was cut by 8 bases and J by 5 bases, with 15 bases left in between. The CDR3 is CASTLLQGETQYF. For the CDR3, the DNA is TGTGCCAGCACCCTCTTACAGGGTGAGACCCAGTACTTC.

This clone was seen a single time. This chain uses TRBV27 with TRBJ1-1, with TRBD1 matching 8 bases. V was clipped by 0 bases and J by 8 bases; unmatched bases: 8. The CDR3 is made up of 15 amino acids. Germline assignment: CDR1 MNHEY and CDR2 SMNVEV (reference sequence). CDR3 loop: CASSLSLSGTGEAFF. CDR3 coding DNA: TGTGCCAGCAGTTTATCCCTAAGCGGGACAGGAGAAGCTTTCTTT.

This rearrangement joins TRBV7-7 to TRBJ1-4; D is possibly TRBD1 (6 bases). The CDR3 runs 15 residues. Germline assignment: CDR1 SSHAT and CDR2 FNYEAQ (reference sequence). V lost 5 bases and J 4 bases, leaving 14 bases between the germline ends. The CDR3, as DNA: TGTGCCAGCAGCGCCACAGGGTCCAATAATGAAAAACTGTTTTTT. As protein: CASSATGSNNEKLFF. The full variable domain, with the rest looked up from reference TRBV7-7 and TRBJ1-4, is GAGVSQSPRYKVTKRGQDVTLRCDPISSHATLYWYQQALGQGPEFLTYFNYEAQPDKSGLPSDRFSAERPEGSISTLTIQRTEQRDSAMYRCASSATGSNNEKLFFGSGTQLSVL.

This clone occurred a few times. The chain uses TRBV10-3 and TRBJ2-1, with a tentative D call TRBD2 (6 bases). V lost 2 bases and J 1 base, leaving 12 bases between the germline ends. The CDR3 loop spans 16 amino acids. Germline V CDR1 and CDR2: ENHRY, SYGVKD. CDR3 bases: TGTGCCATCAGTGAGGGTGCGGGAATATCCTACAATGAGCAGTTCTTC. Its protein product is CAISEGAGISYNEQFF.

This chain's CDR3 is CASSEGPANYGYTF. In DNA, the CDR3 is TGTGCCAGCAGTGAGGGGCCCGCTAACTATGGCTACACCTTC. The chain joins TRBV2 to TRBJ1-2; a possible D gene is TRBD1 (5 bases). Trimming took off 3 bases at V and 0 bases at J, with 8 bases between the two ends. This CDR3 spans 14 amino acids. In germline, CDR1 is SNHLY, CDR2 FYNNEI.